This paragraph covers one T cell receptor beta chain sequence. Data came from immunoSEQ multiplex PCR; TCRdb stores just in-frame clones and leaves some out. The sample records tens of thousands of clones, about 90% being singletons. This sample is drawn from a study of OX40 agonist ivuxolimab in advanced cancers. From germline, CDR1 is SGHDN and CDR2 FVKESK. The V segment lost 3 bases and the J segment 8 bases; nucleotides outside the gene matches: 9. The length of the CDR3 is 16 residues. V and J are TRBV14 and TRBJ1-6; 8 positions agree with TRBD1. This TCR came from an adult with an advanced solid tumor such as melanoma, head and neck, liver or kidney cancer. Source: CD4+ or CD8+ T cells sorted from blood, taken in a trial of the OX40 agonist ivuxolimab. The CDR3 spells CASSHAGGRGDSPLHF. In DNA form, the CDR3 reads TGTGCCAGCAGCCACGCAGGGGGCAGGGGGGATTCACCCCTCCACTTT.